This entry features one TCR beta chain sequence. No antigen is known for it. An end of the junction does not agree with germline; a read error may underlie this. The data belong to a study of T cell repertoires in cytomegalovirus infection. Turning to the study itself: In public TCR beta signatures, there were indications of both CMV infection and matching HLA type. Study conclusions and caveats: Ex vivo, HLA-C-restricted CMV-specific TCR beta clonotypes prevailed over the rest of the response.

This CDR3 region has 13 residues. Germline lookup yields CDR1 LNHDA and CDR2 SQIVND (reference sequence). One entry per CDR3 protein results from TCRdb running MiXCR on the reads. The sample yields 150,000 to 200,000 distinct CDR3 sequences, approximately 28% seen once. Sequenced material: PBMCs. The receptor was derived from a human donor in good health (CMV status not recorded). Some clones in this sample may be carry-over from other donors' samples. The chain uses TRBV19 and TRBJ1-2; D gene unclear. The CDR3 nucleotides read TGTGCCACTAGTTCGAGGGATAACTATGGCTACACCTTC. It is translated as CATSSRDNYGYTF.